The source of this T cell receptor (beta chain) is a study of Ad26.COV2.S vaccination and SARS-CoV-2 variants. Whole-study findings and limits: Higher spike-specific TCR breadth was found in vaccine recipients than in placebo recipients. Substantial post-vaccination breadth of spike-specific CD8+ and CD4+ T cell responses was reported.

The germline CDR1 and CDR2 sequences are MDHEN and SYDVKM. CDR3 size: 15 residues. The V end was cut by 4 bases, the J end by 4 bases, with 16 bases between. Remarks on this clone: Its target is not known.

Method: immunoSEQ multiplex PCR; TCRdb's copy keeps in-frame clones and lacks some. This table has over 90,000 clones, over 60% appearing once. Sequenced here: peripheral blood, sampled after recovery from COVID-19. The genes are TRBV28 and TRBJ2-5; a possible D gene is TRBD1 (5 bases). This clonotype was sampled from a human donor who had recovered from COVID-19. Written as DNA, the CDR3 is TGTGCCAGCAGTTCCTTTCGAAGGGGCTCAGAGACCCAGTACTTC. It translates to CASSSFRRGSETQYF.